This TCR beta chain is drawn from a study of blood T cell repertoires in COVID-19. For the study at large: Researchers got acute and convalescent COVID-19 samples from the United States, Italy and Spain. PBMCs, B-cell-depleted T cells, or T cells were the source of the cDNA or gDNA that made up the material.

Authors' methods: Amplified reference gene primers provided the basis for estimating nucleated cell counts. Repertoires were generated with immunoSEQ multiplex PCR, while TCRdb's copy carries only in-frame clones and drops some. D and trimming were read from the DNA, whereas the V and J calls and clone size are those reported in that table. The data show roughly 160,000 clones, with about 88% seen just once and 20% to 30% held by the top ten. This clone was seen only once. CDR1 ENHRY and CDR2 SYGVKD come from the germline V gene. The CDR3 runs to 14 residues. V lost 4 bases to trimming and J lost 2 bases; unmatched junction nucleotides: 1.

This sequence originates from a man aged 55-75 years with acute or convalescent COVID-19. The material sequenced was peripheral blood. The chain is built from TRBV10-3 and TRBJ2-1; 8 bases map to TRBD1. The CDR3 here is CAISARGPYNEQFF. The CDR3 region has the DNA TGTGCCATCAGTGCCAGGGGGCCCTACAATGAGCAGTTCTTC.